This entry lists 15 T cell receptor beta chains sequenced from one sample in a study of radiation and T cells in renal cell carcinoma. Time point reported: baseline pretreatment blood. Treatment here: 15 Gy SBRT to primary tumor, nephrectomy 4 weeks later. Sequencing used immunoSEQ multiplex PCR; TCRdb keeps in-frame clones, though not all of them. The sample lists approximately 110,000 clones, about four fifths seen once, with around 3% in the top ten. The material was blood, obtained from a patient whose treatment included radiotherapy and nephrectomy. The source is a woman in her sixties or seventies with renal cell carcinoma.

The chain couples TRBV5-1 to TRBJ2-7, with D perhaps TRBD1 or TRBD2 (5 bases each). Germline lookup yields CDR1 SGHRS and CDR2 YFSETQ. The CDR3 contains 14 residues. Between the trimmed V and J ends, which lost 0 bases and 2 bases, there was a span of 9 bases. CDR3 residues: CASSLARDPYEQYF. In nucleotides, the CDR3 is TGCGCCAGCAGCTTGGCAAGGGACCCCTACGAGCAGTACTTC.

The rearrangement links TRBV1 to TRBJ2-2; TRBD2, the D gene given by the table, was not confirmed from the DNA. TRBV1 counts as a pseudogene. The CDR3 spans 19 residues. CDR3 nucleotide sequence: TGCACCAGCAGCCACAGAGAGGGGAGGGGCTCACCAAACACCGGGGAGCTGTTTTTT. Translation gives CTSSHREGRGSPNTGELFF.

CDR3 in amino acids: CASTRISSDYENYEQYF. CDR3 nucleotide sequence: TGTGCCAGCACGCGCATCAGCTCGGACTACGAGAACTACGAGCAGTACTTC. V and J are TRBV7-9 and TRBJ2-5; D may be TRBD2 (6 bases). With the DNA end fitting TRBJ2-7 better, the J assignment may be wrong. The CDR3 spans 17 residues. Germline loops: CDR1 SEHNR, CDR2 FQNEAQ (reference sequence).

Comment on this clone: Other DNA sequences in the same sample also yield this CDR3. The chain is built from TRBV19 and TRBJ2-5; D remains ambiguous. This CDR3 is built from 13 residues. The germline V gene has CDR1 LNHDA and CDR2 SQIVND (reference sequence). V lost 3 bases, J lost 4 bases, and 9 bases lay in between. CDR3 region: CASSIAPRETQYF. The CDR3 coding sequence is TGTGCCAGTAGTATTGCCCCACGAGAGACCCAGTACTTC.

This chain uses TRBV6-6 with TRBJ2-6; D is uncertain. Looked up from germline, CDR1 is MNHNY and CDR2 is SVGAGI (reference sequence). Deletions cut 0 bases from V and 6 bases from J, with 9 bases between. The CDR3 length is 15 residues. The CDR3 loop is CASSYSPSLANVLTF. The CDR3 DNA reads TGTGCCAGCAGTTACTCGCCCTCTTTGGCCAACGTCCTGACTTTC.

This clone was found once. The V and J genes are TRBV6-5 and TRBJ2-1, with D perhaps being TRBD1 or TRBD2 (5 bases each). CDR1 is MNHEY and CDR2 is SVGAGI in the germline V gene. The CDR3 totals 14 residues. Between the trimmed V and J ends, which lost 5 bases and 10 bases, there was a span of 18 bases. Here the CDR3 DNA reads TGTGCCAGCAGTAACCCCCAGGGAGCAGGGGAGCAGTTCTTC. This encodes CASSNPQGAGEQFF.

This sequence joins TRBV4-1 and TRBJ1-5; D perhaps matches TRBD1 (5 bases). Germline CDR1 MGHRA, CDR2 YSYEKL. V gave up 1 base and J gave up 1 base, with 8 bases separating them. The CDR3 is 15 residues long. DNA for the CDR3: TGCGCCAGCAGCCAAGCGGGGGAGAGCAATCAGCCCCAGCATTTT. It translates to CASSQAGESNQPQHF.

CDR3 in DNA: TGTGCCAGCCGCTCGGGTGGTCCGAATGGCTACACCTTC. Amino acids: CASRSGGPNGYTF. The J gene is TRBJ1-2, the V gene TRBV2; the D is unclear. Germline values: CDR1 SNHLY, CDR2 FYNNEI. The CDR3 covers 13 residues. V was clipped by 8 bases and J by 6 bases, with 16 bases between them.

This chain connects TRBV25-1 to TRBJ1-1; D gene uncertain. Germline CDR1 reads MGHDK; CDR2 reads SYGVNS. The CDR3 contains 12 residues. The V and J ends lost 1 base and 7 bases respectively, with 7 bases between them. The CDR3 DNA reads TGTGCCAGCAGTGAATCAGTGGGTGAAGCTTTCTTT. Protein product: CASSESVGEAFF.

V gene TRBV19 combines with J gene TRBJ1-1, with D maybe TRBD1 (6 bases). V lost 7 bases and J lost 0, with 15 bases in between. The CDR3 has 15 amino acids. Germline lookup yields CDR1 LNHDA and CDR2 SQIVND (reference sequence). CDR3 protein: CASKLQGPLNTEAFF. The DNA for the CDR3 is TGTGCCAGTAAATTGCAGGGGCCCTTGAACACTGAAGCTTTCTTT.

The V gene is TRBV6-6, the J gene TRBJ2-7; TRBD2 is a possible D gene (6 bases). The CDR3 has 13 residues. Germline values: CDR1 MNHNY, CDR2 SVGAGI (reference sequence). V shed 6 bases and J shed 3 bases, with 12 bases lying between them. The CDR3 coding sequence is TGTGCCAGCAGGCCGGGAGCTAACTACGAGCAGTACTTC. Protein sequence: CASRPGANYEQYF.

Here the CDR3 DNA reads TGTGCCAGCAGCCCGGGGGACAGGGGGCATGGAAACACCATATATTTT. It translates to CASSPGDRGHGNTIYF. This chain joins TRBV7-9 and TRBJ1-3, with TRBD1 matching over 12 bases. V lost 5 bases, J lost 3 bases, and 5 bases stayed unmatched. The CDR3 runs to 16 residues. From germline, CDR1 is SEHNR and CDR2 FQNEAQ (reference sequence).

This clone was recorded only once. CDR3 in DNA: TGTGCCAGCAGTCCCGGGACCAACTATGGCTACACCTTC. This encodes CASSPGTNYGYTF. V is TRBV5-5 and J is TRBJ1-2; TRBD1 might be the D (5 bases). The length of the CDR3 is 13 residues. The germline gives CDR1 SGHKS, CDR2 YYEKEE (reference sequence). Trimming took 5 bases from V and 2 from J, leaving 10 bases between them.

The chain recombines TRBV7-9 with TRBJ2-5; TRBD2 matches 9 bases. V shed 4 bases and J 5 bases; nucleotides not matched to a gene: 8. Germline V lookup: CDR1 SEHNR, CDR2 FQNEAQ (reference sequence). The CDR3 loop spans 15 amino acids. CDR3 DNA: TGTGCCAGCAGCTCTCCTAGCGGGACGGGGGAGACCCAGTACTTC. Residues: CASSSPSGTGETQYF. Looking up the rest from reference TRBV7-9 and TRBJ2-5 gives the full variable domain: DTGVSQNPRHKITKRGQNVTFRCDPISEHNRLYWYRQTLGQGPEFLTYFQNEAQLEKSRLLSDRFSAERPKGSFSTLEIQRTEQGDSAMYLCASSSPSGTGETQYFGPGTRLLVL.

The V call is TRBV7-9, the J call TRBJ2-1; maybe TRBD2 (6 bases). Per the germline V gene, CDR1 is SEHNR and CDR2 is FQNEAQ (reference sequence). This CDR3 spans 14 amino acids. The V and J ends lost 7 bases and 3 bases respectively, with 13 bases between them. The DNA for the CDR3 is TGTGCCAGCATTCCTAGCGAGTACTACAATGAGCAGTTCTTC. It encodes CASIPSEYYNEQFF.